The 28 T cell receptor beta chains presented below share a single source sample, sequenced in a study of CD8 T cells in Susac syndrome. Random hexamers served to reverse transcribe roughly 0.5 to 1 ug RNA. From the immunoSEQ multiplex PCR reads, TCRdb called clonotypes with MiXCR, one entry per CDR3 protein. The table lists more than 150,000 distinct CDR3 sequences, 85% to 95% of them singletons. Sample: CD4+ T cells from PBMCs. Source of these receptors: a human donor with Susac syndrome.

This chain connects TRBV10-3 to TRBJ1-2, with D possibly matching TRBD1 (5 bases). With 0 bases removed from V and 7 bases from J, the gap between germline ends came to 12 bases. Germline V gene lookup returns CDR1 ENHRY and CDR2 SYGVKD. The CDR3 sequence is 14 residues long. The CDR3 region has the DNA TGTGCCATCAGTGAGTCCAAGGGACGAACTGGCTACACCTTC. Its translation is CAISESKGRTGYTF.

The chain uses TRBV30 and TRBJ1-2; D gene unclear. The CDR3 is 13 residues long. Per the germline V gene, CDR1 is GTSNPN and CDR2 is SVGIG (reference sequence). V was shortened by 0 bases and J by 8 bases, with 13 bases between the two germline ends. The CDR3 nucleotides are TGTGCCTGGAGTGTACTGGGTCCTTCGGGCTACACCTTC. It translates to CAWSVLGPSGYTF.

This chain uses TRBV27 with TRBJ1-4, with D hard to call. This CDR3 spans 12 amino acids. From germline, CDR1 is MNHEY and CDR2 SMNVEV (reference sequence). V gave up 8 bases and J gave up 5 bases, with 9 bases separating them. The CDR3 nucleotides are TGTGCCAGCGGAGCTTTAAATGAAAAACTGTTTTTT. Its translation is CASGALNEKLFF.

The chain combines TRBV29-1 with TRBJ2-7; 10 bases line up with TRBD1. Germline values: CDR1 SQVTM, CDR2 ANQGSEA. Trimming removed 7 bases from V and 7 bases from J; junction bases left unmatched: 7. There are 12 residues in the CDR3. As DNA, the CDR3 is TGCAGCGCACGGACAGGGGGAAGGGAGCAGTACTTC. It specifies CSARTGGREQYF.

The chain links TRBV12-3 or TRBV12-4 to TRBJ2-5, with a possible D match to TRBD2 (6 bases). V lost 5 bases, J lost 9 bases, and 16 bases lay in between. The CDR3 consists of 13 residues. The CDR3 spells CASSLSGLGAQYF. In DNA form, the CDR3 reads TGTGCCAGCAGTCTTAGCGGCCTTGGAGCCCAGTACTTC.

This clonotype was found once. Written as DNA, the CDR3 is TGTGCCAGCAGCCAAGTACCCGGGCAGAGGAGGGTATCCAGCACCGGGGAGCTGTTTTTT. Its protein product is CASSQVPGQRRVSSTGELFF. The chain employs TRBV14 and TRBJ2-2, with TRBD2 as a possible D gene (6 bases). CDR1 and CDR2 (germline): SGHDN, FVKESK. The CDR3 consists of 20 residues. V lost 1 base and J lost 4, with 25 bases in between.

This clonotype was seen only a few times. This chain uses TRBV18 with TRBJ1-6; maybe TRBD1 (5 bases). The CDR3 sequence is 14 residues long. From germline, CDR1 is KGHSH and CDR2 LQKENI. Trimming removed 2 bases at V and 7 bases at J, with 9 bases between. For the CDR3, the DNA is TGTGCCAGCTCACCATCCGGGGACAATTCACCCCTCCACTTT. Translation: CASSPSGDNSPLHF.

This chain connects TRBV25-1 to TRBJ1-2, with D perhaps TRBD1 (5 bases). CDR3 length equals 13 residues. The germline V gene encodes CDR1 MGHDK and CDR2 SYGVNS. Deletions cut 2 bases from V and 3 bases from J, with 7 bases between. The CDR3 sequence: CASSETGHYGYTF. DNA for the CDR3: TGTGCCAGCAGTGAAACGGGACACTATGGCTACACCTTC.

V usage is TRBV3-1 and J usage is TRBJ2-7; 8 bases match TRBD1. Germline lookup yields CDR1 LGHDT and CDR2 YNNKEL (reference sequence). Trimming cost V 2 bases and J 1 base; bases outside gene matches: 13. The CDR3 length is 18 residues. The chain's CDR3 is CASSQRHPQGARSYEQYF. In DNA form, the CDR3 reads TGTGCCAGCAGCCAACGCCACCCCCAGGGGGCCCGTTCCTACGAGCAGTACTTC.

V and J are TRBV20-1 and TRBJ2-7, with 10 bases aligning to TRBD2. The germline CDR1 and CDR2 sequences are DFQATT and SNEGSKA (reference sequence). V shed 3 bases and J 5 bases; nucleotides not matched to a gene: 10. The CDR3 extends over 15 amino acids. The CDR3 DNA reads TGCAGTGCTAGTAGGCAGCGGGGGGGCATCGACGAGCAGTACTTC. As protein: CSASRQRGGIDEQYF.

This chain connects TRBV7-2 to TRBJ2-7; D is unresolved. The CDR3 contains 14 residues. V lost 5 bases, J lost 1 base, and 12 bases lay in between. The germline gives CDR1 SGHTA, CDR2 FQGNSA. The CDR3 bases are TGTGCCAGCAGCCCCCCTTGGGGTTCCTACGAGCAGTACTTC. The encoded protein is CASSPPWGSYEQYF. Full variable domain (rest looked up from reference TRBV7-2 and TRBJ2-7): GAGVSQSPSNKVTEKGKDVELRCDPISGHTALYWYRQSLGQGLEFLIYFQGNSAPDKSGLPSDRFSAERTGGSVSTLTIQRTQQEDSAVYLCASSPPWGSYEQYFGPGTRLTVT.

V is TRBV7-9 and J is TRBJ2-3; possibly TRBD2 for D (6 bases). CDR1 is SEHNR, CDR2 FQNEAQ, per germline (reference sequence). The V gene lost 5 bases and the J gene lost 2 bases, with 23 bases spanning the gap. The CDR3 loop spans 18 amino acids. In DNA form, the CDR3 reads TGTGCCAGCAGCCGTATGGTGCGGGATCCGGACCCCACAGATACGCAGTATTTT. It specifies CASSRMVRDPDPTDTQYF.

This clonotype is a singleton in its sample. V usage is TRBV2 and J usage is TRBJ1-1; tentatively, D is TRBD1 (6 bases). V was trimmed by 6 bases and J by 0 bases, leaving 11 bases between them. The CDR3 spans 14 residues. Germline V gene data show CDR1 as SNHLY and CDR2 as FYNNEI. This chain's CDR3 is CASRLQGLNTEAFF. The CDR3 coding sequence is TGTGCCAGCAGGCTCCAGGGGTTGAACACTGAAGCTTTCTTT.

The gene calls are TRBV29-1 and TRBJ2-7; a weak D match, TRBD2 (6 bases). The CDR3 runs to 13 residues. CDR1 SQVTM and CDR2 ANQGSEA come from the germline V gene. The V end was cut by 3 bases, the J end by 2 bases, with 11 bases between. In DNA form, the CDR3 reads TGCAGCGTTGAGTATCGCGGGACCTACGAGCAGTACTTC. Protein: CSVEYRGTYEQYF.

The chain carries TRBV7-2 and TRBJ2-5, with 13 positions matching TRBD2. CDR3 size: 15 residues. Germline CDR1 is SGHTA and CDR2 is FQGNSA. Trimming cost V 5 bases and J 6 bases; bases outside gene matches: 6. CDR3 bases: TGTGCCAGCAGCGCCACGACTAGCGGGGGGAAGACCCAGTACTTC. It is translated as CASSATTSGGKTQYF.

V is TRBV12-3 or TRBV12-4 and J is TRBJ2-3; D not certain. V dropped 6 bases and J dropped 5 bases, with 12 bases sitting between them. The CDR3 has 13 residues. The CDR3 protein is CASSTNTLDTQYF. DNA for the CDR3: TGTGCCAGCAGCACTAACACCCTAGATACGCAGTATTTT.

This chain connects TRBV9 to TRBJ2-7; unclear D gene. The V gene's germline CDR1 is SGDLS and CDR2 YYNGEE. V lost 3 bases to trimming and J lost 0 bases, with 16 bases between them. CDR3 size: 16 residues. The CDR3 reads CASSGHLAWSSYEQYF. The CDR3 DNA is TGTGCCAGCAGCGGACATCTGGCGTGGAGCTCCTACGAGCAGTACTTC.

The chain couples TRBV25-1 to TRBJ2-5; D possibly corresponds to TRBD2 (6 bases). Trimming shortened V by 9 bases and J by 4 bases, and 12 bases separated the two germline ends. The CDR3 runs to 12 residues. Germline CDR1 MGHDK, CDR2 SYGVNS. This CDR3 is CASGRRGETQYF. For the CDR3, the DNA is TGTGCCAGTGGCAGGAGGGGAGAGACCCAGTACTTC.

The chain carries TRBV20-1 and TRBJ1-1, with D perhaps TRBD1 (6 bases). The V gene lost 3 bases and the J gene lost 0 bases, with 11 bases spanning the gap. The CDR3 loop spans 14 amino acids. Per germline, CDR1 DFQATT and CDR2 SNEGSKA (reference sequence). The CDR3 protein is CSARGGSMNTEAFF. The CDR3, as DNA: TGCAGTGCTAGGGGGGGCAGCATGAACACTGAAGCTTTCTTT.

A single count supports this clonotype. V usage is TRBV7-3 and J usage is TRBJ1-6; no reliable D call. Per germline, CDR1 SGHTA and CDR2 FQGTGA. The CDR3 spans 13 residues. The V end was cut by 2 bases, the J end by 5 bases, with 4 bases between. As DNA, the CDR3 is TGTGCCAGCAGCTTAGAGGATAATTCACCCCTCCACTTT. This sequence encodes CASSLEDNSPLHF.

The chain employs TRBV3-1 and TRBJ2-5; 14 bases map to TRBD2. The CDR3 has 16 residues. V gave up 1 base and J gave up 5 bases; unmatched junction bases: 3. Germline V gene sequence: CDR1 LGHDT, CDR2 YNNKEL (reference sequence). CDR3: CASSQGLAGGRETQYF. The CDR3 bases are TGTGCCAGCAGCCAAGGACTAGCGGGGGGGAGGGAGACCCAGTACTTC.

The chain links TRBV3-1 to TRBJ2-1; possible D gene TRBD1, 6 bases. Looked up from germline, CDR1 is LGHDT and CDR2 is YNNKEL (reference sequence). V lost 4 bases to trimming and J lost 0 bases, with 13 bases between them. CDR3 length equals 16 residues. The DNA for the CDR3 is TGTGCCAGCAGCCCCGGACAGCTTAGCTCCTACAATGAGCAGTTCTTC. It yields the protein CASSPGQLSSYNEQFF.

The rearrangement joins TRBV9 to TRBJ1-1; the D is unclear. Between the trimmed V and J ends, which lost 4 bases and 3 bases, there was a span of 13 bases. This CDR3 has 14 amino acids. Germline V gene lookup returns CDR1 SGDLS and CDR2 YYNGEE. CDR3 loop: CASSPRSWDTEAFF. The CDR3 bases are TGTGCCAGCAGCCCTAGGTCTTGGGACACTGAAGCTTTCTTT.

This clonotype has a single count. J is TRBJ2-2 and V is TRBV5-4; maybe TRBD2 (6 bases). The V end was cut by 5 bases, the J end by 3 bases, with 14 bases between. In germline, CDR1 is SGHNT, CDR2 YYREEE (reference sequence). The CDR3 is 15 residues long. CDR3 sequence reads: CASSLPGVYTGELFF. In DNA form, the CDR3 reads TGTGCCAGCAGTTTACCGGGAGTTTACACCGGGGAGCTGTTTTTT.

The CDR3 reads CASSPQRGSTDTQYF. The CDR3 DNA reads TGTGCCAGCTCACCACAGAGGGGGTCCACAGATACGCAGTATTTT. The chain is built from TRBV18 and TRBJ2-3; D may be TRBD1 (6 bases). With 1 base removed from V and 2 bases from J, the gap between germline ends came to 10 bases. The germline CDR1 and CDR2 sequences are KGHSH and LQKENI. This CDR3 is built from 15 residues.

The chain carries TRBV7-9 and TRBJ2-7, with D perhaps matching TRBD2 (6 bases). CDR1 is SEHNR and CDR2 is FQNEAQ in the germline V gene (reference sequence). This CDR3 region has 14 residues. V lost 5 bases, J lost 6 bases, and 17 bases lay in between. The CDR3 reads CASSPPGRRVEQYF. The CDR3 region has the DNA TGTGCCAGCAGCCCCCCCGGCAGGAGGGTCGAGCAGTACTTC. Full variable domain (missing parts from reference TRBV7-9 and TRBJ2-7): DTGVSQNPRHKITKRGQNVTFRCDPISEHNRLYWYRQTLGQGPEFLTYFQNEAQLEKSRLLSDRFSAERPKGSFSTLEIQRTEQGDSAMYLCASSPPGRRVEQYFGPGTRLTVT.

The sample holds one count of this clonotype. The chain links TRBV27 to TRBJ2-3, with D maybe TRBD1 (5 bases). Trimming shortened V by 8 bases and J by 9 bases, and 15 bases separated the two germline ends. Germline loops: CDR1 MNHEY, CDR2 SMNVEV (reference sequence). CDR3 length: 12 residues. The CDR3 DNA reads TGTGCCAGCGGAGAAGGGGTGGACACGCAGTATTTT. Protein: CASGEGVDTQYF.

The chain recombines TRBV18 with TRBJ2-3, with D uncertain. Germline CDR1 reads KGHSH; CDR2 reads LQKENI. The length of the CDR3 is 14 residues. V was clipped by 8 bases and J by 0 bases, with 12 bases between them. The CDR3 DNA follows: TGTGCCAGCCTAGGAATTACTAGCACAGATACGCAGTATTTT. This encodes CASLGITSTDTQYF. Full variable domain (rest looked up from reference TRBV18 and TRBJ2-3): NAGVMQNPRHLVRRRGQEARLRCSPMKGHSHVYWYRQLPEEGLKFMVYLQKENIIDESGMPKERFSAEFPKEGPSILRIQQVVRGDSAAYFCASLGITSTDTQYFGPGTRLTVL.